This is a list of T cell receptor beta chains from one sample in a study of control samples from healthy donors and cancer patients. Measured with immunoSEQ multiplex PCR; TCRdb has only the in-frame clones, and not every one. The repertoire includes around 90,000 clones, more than 75% of them detected once, and around 2.1% sits in the top ten. The specimen was blood. The receptors were sampled from a woman in her thirties or forties in good health. Both conserved end residues are part of each CDR3.

v_gene	CDR3aa
TRBV5-5	CASSLAWGETEAFF
TRBV30	CAWSLGGTPDF
TRBV7-2	CASSLYIINYGYTF
TRBV12-5	CASGLVLAKYNEQFF
TRBV4-1	CASSQAGNNEKLFF
TRBV7-8	CASSPGQEETQYF
TRBV7-2	CASSLEATGTYEQYF
TRBV28	CASSLSGGYRPEAFF
TRBV3-1/TRBV3-2	CASSQDGRPQNTIYF
TRBV10-3	CAIGQGFGYTF
TRBV29-1	CSVAETVSNGEQYF
TRBV7-2	CASSPPAGVPTGELFF
TRBV27	CASSPRDRSGANVLTF
TRBV6-4	CASSQGSEAFF
TRBV18	CASSPQGIQPQHF
TRBV5-4	CASSLGLAGTGELFF
TRBV6-4	CASSVGTAVSEAFF
TRBV7-2	CASSLVRRRETQYF
TRBV3-1/TRBV3-2	CASSQGRLRGYTF
TRBV2	CASLDSTSTDTQYF
TRBV5-5	CASSLAGKGGGSETEAFF
TRBV29-1	CSVEAPGHILDTQYF
TRBV3-1/TRBV3-2	CASSPRGGGGSEQYF
TRBV10-3	CAISEFRSGDGYTF
TRBV29-1	CSVEDGGNTEAFF
TRBV5-8	CASSLVAGYDTGELFF
TRBV19	CASTAMNTEAFF
TRBV24-1	CATSDEGFGYTF
TRBV5-1	CASRRRQGAGTGELFF
TRBV10-1	CASSESNRGQHNQPQHF
TRBV6-2/TRBV6-3	CASSFLTREETQYF
TRBV6-2/TRBV6-3	CASSPAGLAARRTGELFF
TRBV19	CASSMALIGNTIYF
TRBV15	CATNSGAGTGANVLTF
TRBV6-6	CASSYSASTASPLHF
TRBV6-1	CASSEAGGGAYNEQFF
TRBV9	CASSVGRGQETQYF
TRBV9	CASSRGASGGPTNPTDTQYF
TRBV28	CASSLFAQTANYGYTF
TRBV18	CASSPAGTAGTEAFF
TRBV6-5	CASSYTARGATDTQYF
TRBV5-1	CASSPPNYGYTF
TRBV6-6	CASSYSDRSYGYTF
TRBV2	CASRQPGPGANVLTF
TRBV19	CASSTSGSRGTEAFF
TRBV6-2/TRBV6-3	CASSYGGSLGHGYTF
TRBV3-1/TRBV3-2	CASSQGETQYF
TRBV5-4	CASSRIGQGASYEQYF
TRBV29-1	CSVGKGQGGYGYTF
TRBV12-3/TRBV12-4	CASSWGSEAFF
TRBV6-5	CASSSTGVNGYTF
TRBV10-3	CAISENSGITEAFF
TRBV6-2/TRBV6-3	CASSYSRGVNEQFF
TRBV7-2	CASSSPRRIGPSGYGYTF